One TCR beta chain is described in this entry. The assay was immunoSEQ multiplex PCR, and TCRdb's table has in-frame clones only and misses some. The sample lists 500,000 or so clones, about 91% seen once, with around 2.5% in the top ten. Noted treatment: 15 to 20 received Ad26.COV2.S at low or high dose, single or two shots; roughly five received placebo; per-sample allocation not given. Vaccine and placebo recipients were sampled on day 63 after the first injection. A Boston donor was an adult aged 18-55 years. These data are taken from a study of Ad26.COV2.S vaccination and SARS-CoV-2 variants. About the research overall: Donor was assigned to the Ad26.COV2.S arm of trial COV1001.

CDR1 SGDLS and CDR2 YYNGEE come from the germline V gene. Trimming cost V 0 bases and J 0 bases, with 5 bases left between them. This CDR3 comprises 14 residues. The sequences come from peripheral blood, collected in a trial of Ad26.COV2.S vaccine versus placebo. The chain couples TRBV9 to TRBJ2-3; D ambiguous. This TCR was recovered from a person aged 18-65 years who received the Ad26.COV2.S COVID-19 vaccine or a placebo. The DNA of the CDR3 is TGTGCCAGCAGCGTAGGTACTAGCACAGATACGCAGTATTTT. This translates into CASSVGTSTDTQYF.